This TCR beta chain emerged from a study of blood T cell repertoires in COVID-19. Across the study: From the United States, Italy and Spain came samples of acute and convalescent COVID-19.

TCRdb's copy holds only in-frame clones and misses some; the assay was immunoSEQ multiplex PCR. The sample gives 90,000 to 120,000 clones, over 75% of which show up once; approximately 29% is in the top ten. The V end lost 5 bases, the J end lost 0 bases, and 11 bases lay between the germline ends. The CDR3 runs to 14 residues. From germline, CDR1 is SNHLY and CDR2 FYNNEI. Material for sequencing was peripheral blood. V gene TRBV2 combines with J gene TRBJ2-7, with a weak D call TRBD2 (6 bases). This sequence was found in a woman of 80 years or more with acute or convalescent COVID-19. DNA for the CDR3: TGTGCCAGCAGTAGTACGGGGGACTCCTACGAGCAGTACTTC. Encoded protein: CASSSTGDSYEQYF.